This T cell receptor beta chain was captured in a study of shared clonotypes between healthy human individuals. Study-level findings and limits: How much donors shared clonotypes was expected to be affected by sequencing depth.

The run depth of the assay was deep. Some clones are missing from TCRdb's copy, which holds only in-frame ones; the method was immunoSEQ multiplex PCR. Counted here are fewer than 650,000 clones, 76% occurring once; the ten biggest clones make up roughly 13%. Caucasian adults residing in Nashville, Tennessee made up all the donors. When samples were unsorted, about 90 million PBMCs were used for genomic DNA. Comment on this clone: Antigen: not known.

Germline assignment: CDR1 MNHEY and CDR2 SMNVEV (reference sequence). The length of the CDR3 is 15 residues. Trimming took 6 bases from V and 0 from J; bases not matched to a gene: 5. The rearrangement links TRBV27 to TRBJ2-1; 7 nucleotides agree with TRBD1. The sample consisted of PBMCs. The sequence was collected from a woman aged 40-49 years in good health. Some clones in this sample may be carry-over from other donors' samples. The DNA for the CDR3 is TGTGCCAGCAGAAAGGGGGCGGTCTCCTACAATGAGCAGTTCTTC. Residues: CASRKGAVSYNEQFF.